The TCR beta chain under discussion was sequenced for a study of identifying expanded T cells in peripheral blood. The method was immunoSEQ multiplex PCR; TCRdb's version includes in-frame clones alone and lacks a portion of them. In the table there are some 120,000 clones, around 84% of which are singletons. V was shortened by 0 bases and J by 4 bases, with 9 bases between the two germline ends. The CDR3 is 14 residues long. Germline V lookup: CDR1 MNHNY, CDR2 SVGAGI (reference sequence). This sequence was found in a person aged 18 to 70 in good health. Input material: blood. The V and J genes are TRBV6-6 and TRBJ2-5, with D perhaps matching TRBD1 (6 bases). The CDR3 spells CASSYSTGGETQYF. Written as DNA, the CDR3 is TGTGCCAGCAGTTACTCGACAGGTGGAGAGACCCAGTACTTC.